Sequencing of this TCR beta chain was carried out in a study of Ad26.COV2.S vaccination and SARS-CoV-2 variants. Study background: Intramuscularly, Ad26.COV2.S was given either once or twice, 56 days apart. Regarding the study as a whole: Relative to placebo recipients, vaccine recipients exhibited elevated spike-specific TCR breadth.

This CDR3 spans 16 amino acids. Trimming removed 4 bases from V and 0 bases from J; junction bases left unmatched: 7. Germline V CDR1 and CDR2: MGHRA, YSYEKL. As to treatment: some 20 received Ad26.COV2.S at low or high dose, single or two shots; several received placebo; per-sample allocation not given. Samples came from day 63 after the first vaccine or placebo injection. Concerning this clone itself: Its antigen is as yet unknown.

Assay used: immunoSEQ multiplex PCR; TCRdb lists only in-frame clones, some missing. The sample records 300,000 to 350,000 clones, roughly 90% being singletons. This sequence was found in a person aged 18-65 years who received the Ad26.COV2.S COVID-19 vaccine or a placebo. The V call is TRBV4-1, the J call TRBJ2-7; the match to TRBD1 covers 9 bases. The source material was peripheral blood, sampled in a trial of Ad26.COV2.S vaccine versus placebo. CDR3 bases: TGCGCCAGCAGCCTTAGCCCGGGACAGGGCTCCTACGAGCAGTACTTC. Its protein is CASSLSPGQGSYEQYF.